The following is a T cell receptor beta chain sequence with its context. Healthy donors served as the controls. They were matched for age and sex. While CD8+ and CD4+ T cells were isolated negatively, TEMRA cells were enriched by FACS. Random-hexamer reverse transcription was applied to about 0.45 to 1 ug RNA. Across 54 Vbeta and 13 Jbeta, immunoSEQ multiplex PCR amplified TCR beta CDR3. TCRdb itself ran the immunoSEQ multiplex PCR reads through MiXCR, one entry per CDR3 protein. The table has 100,000 to 150,000 distinct CDR3 sequences, 90% to 95% seen once. This record comes from a study of CD8 T cells in Susac syndrome. The CDR3 has 15 amino acids. Deletions cut 0 bases from V and 2 bases from J, with 11 bases between. Germline CDR1 is SGDLS and CDR2 is YYNGEE.

The source material was CD4+ T cells from PBMCs. The origin of this receptor is a human donor in good health. The J gene is TRBJ1-2, the V gene TRBV9; D is perhaps TRBD1 (5 bases). As DNA, the CDR3 is TGTGCCAGCAGCGTAGGAGGGACGGAAAACTATGGCTACACCTTC. This sequence encodes CASSVGGTENYGYTF.